Listed here are 10 T cell receptor beta chains from one sample, sequenced in a study of blood T cells in healthy people across ages. Primers used in a second PCR of about 6 to 11 cycles were a sample-barcoded 5' primer and a J-beta primer mix. TCRdb independently ran MiXCR on the 5' RACE reads; one entry per CDR3 protein. The table lists over 1,300,000 distinct CDR3 sequences, around 55% of them singletons. The sample was blood. All receptors derive from a man between 18 and 29 years old in good health.

The chain has TRBV6-1 and TRBJ2-4; perhaps TRBD1 as D (5 bases). The DNA end is a closer match to TRBJ2-7, so the J assignment may be wrong. CDR1 and CDR2 from the germline V gene are MNHNS and SASEGT. CDR3 length: 14 amino acids. The CDR3 region is CASRETDPGDEQYF. The CDR3, as DNA: TGTGCCAGCAGGGAGACAGATCCAGGAGACGAGCAGTACTTC.

This sequence joins TRBV29-1 and TRBJ1-1; no firm D call. Trimming shortened V by 2 bases and J by 7 bases, and 8 bases separated the two germline ends. Germline values: CDR1 SQVTM, CDR2 ANQGSEA. CDR3 length: 11 residues. DNA of the CDR3: TGCAGCGTTGAATTTGGGTTTGAAGCTTTCTTT. It specifies CSVEFGFEAFF.

For the CDR3, the DNA is TGCAGTGCTAGCGGAACTAATGAAAAACTGTTTTTT. It is translated as CSASGTNEKLFF. The chain uses TRBV20-1 and TRBJ1-4; D unresolved. Germline CDR1 and CDR2: DFQATT and SNEGSKA (reference sequence). CDR3 length equals 12 residues. V was clipped by 3 bases and J by 1 base, with 3 bases between them.

This clonotype showed up just a few times. This chain connects TRBV4-3 to TRBJ1-2, with D possibly TRBD1 on 6 matching bases. CDR1 LGHNA and CDR2 YSLEER come from the germline V gene. The CDR3 runs 15 residues. Deletions cut 2 bases from V and 3 bases from J, with 13 bases between. The CDR3 protein is CASSQQSQGHYGYTF. The CDR3 nucleotides are TGCGCCAGCAGCCAACAATCCCAGGGGCACTATGGCTACACCTTC.

J is TRBJ2-2 and V is TRBV10-3, with a possible D match to TRBD2 (5 bases). Germline V gives CDR1 ENHRY, CDR2 SYGVKD. The length of the CDR3 is 17 residues. V was trimmed by 3 bases and J by 3 bases, leaving 17 bases between them. Here the CDR3 DNA reads TGTGCCATCAGTGATCCTCCTGGACTGGTAGACACCGGGGAGCTGTTTTTT. It specifies CAISDPPGLVDTGELFF.

The chain joins TRBV29-1 to TRBJ1-1, with D maybe TRBD1 (5 bases). Germline CDR1 is SQVTM and CDR2 is ANQGSEA. Trimming removed 4 bases at V and 0 bases at J, with 24 bases between. The length of the CDR3 is 18 residues. The CDR3 nucleotides read TGCAGCGTTGTCGTTGCGGGGGACGTGTGGAGTCTGAACACTGAAGCTTTCTTT. This sequence encodes CSVVVAGDVWSLNTEAFF. The complete variable domain, with remaining parts taken from reference TRBV29-1 and TRBJ1-1, reads SAVISQKPSRDICQRGTSLTIQCQVDSQVTMMFWYRQQPGQSLTLIATANQGSEATYESGFVIDKFPISRPNLTFSTLTVSNMSPEDSSIYLCSVVVAGDVWSLNTEAFFGQGTRLTVV.

V usage is TRBV27 and J usage is TRBJ2-2, with 8 bases identical to TRBD2. CDR3 length: 15 amino acids. V lost 4 bases, J lost 4 bases, and 5 bases stayed unmatched. Germline-derived CDR1 and CDR2 are MNHEY and SMNVEV (reference sequence). CDR3 protein: CASSSSSGFTGELFF. CDR3 bases: TGTGCCAGCAGTTCTTCTAGCGGGTTCACCGGGGAGCTGTTTTTT.

The chain links TRBV9 to TRBJ2-7; D is uncertain. CDR1 and CDR2 (germline): SGDLS, YYNGEE. V gave up 3 bases and J gave up 2 bases, with 9 bases separating them. This CDR3 comprises 13 residues. The CDR3 loop reads CASSARNTYEQYF. The CDR3 coding sequence is TGTGCCAGCAGCGCTAGGAACACCTACGAGCAGTACTTC.

The chain employs TRBV30 and TRBJ1-4, with a weak D call TRBD1 (6 bases). CDR3 size: 13 residues. V lost 0 bases, J lost 8 bases, and 10 bases lay in between. The germline CDR1 and CDR2 sequences are GTSNPN and SVGIG (reference sequence). The CDR3 spells CAWSVQGREKLFF. The CDR3 coding sequence is TGTGCCTGGAGTGTACAGGGTCGAGAAAAACTGTTTTTT.

This clonotype was observed a handful of times. Written as DNA, the CDR3 is TGTGCCAGCAGTGACTATCTCGGGACTGGGGCCAACGAGCAGTACTTC. This translates into CASSDYLGTGANEQYF. The rearrangement joins TRBV2 to TRBJ2-7, with D tentatively TRBD2 (6 bases). V lost 3 bases and J 5 bases, leaving 20 bases between the germline ends. The germline gives CDR1 SNHLY, CDR2 FYNNEI. The CDR3 has 16 residues.